The 13 T cell receptor beta chains listed next were all sequenced from one sample in a study of T cells in Graves' hyperthyroidism and ophthalmopathy. TCR beta CDR3 region amplification was performed from RNA transcripts. First-round RT-PCR of the TCR CDR3 relied on the HTBI primer set. One entry per CDR3 protein results from TCRdb running MiXCR on the multiplex PCR reads. The table lists 250,000 to 300,000 distinct CDR3 sequences, approximately 15% of them singletons. The material sequenced was blood. The receptors shown here come from a woman in her sixties with Graves' ophthalmopathy.

This clonotype came up many times. This chain links TRBV2 with TRBJ1-6; the D gene is possibly TRBD1 (5 bases). This CDR3 comprises 12 residues. Germline V lookup: CDR1 SNHLY, CDR2 FYNNEI. The V gene lost 3 bases and the J gene lost 10 bases, with 7 bases spanning the gap. DNA for the CDR3: TGTGCCAGCAGTGAGGGGCAGTCACCCCTCCACTTT. Amino acid sequence: CASSEGQSPLHF.

The genes are TRBV30 and TRBJ2-3; no reliable D call. CDR1 GTSNPN and CDR2 SVGIG come from the germline V gene (reference sequence). V was trimmed by 3 bases and J by 0 bases, leaving 16 bases between them. The CDR3 is 16 amino acids. CDR3 coding DNA: TGTGCCTGGAGCCCCCCCCCGCTGACTAGCACAGATACGCAGTATTTT. It encodes CAWSPPPLTSTDTQYF.

This clonotype was detected many times. V is TRBV7-2 and J is TRBJ2-7; 8 nucleotides agree with TRBD2. Trimming cost V 4 bases and J 3 bases; bases outside gene matches: 8. Germline CDR1 SGHTA, CDR2 FQGNSA. The CDR3 is 15 residues long. CDR3 DNA sequence: TGTGCCAGCAGCTCGGCGCCCGGGAGGGTCTACGAGCAGTACTTC. Its translation is CASSSAPGRVYEQYF.

This clonotype was picked up many times. The rearrangement uses TRBV20-1 and TRBJ2-7; 9 bases line up with TRBD1. CDR3 size: 14 residues. V lost 5 bases to trimming and J lost 2 bases; unmatched junction nucleotides: 7. Germline CDR1 and CDR2: DFQATT and SNEGSKA (reference sequence). Written as DNA, the CDR3 is TGCAGTGCTGTACGCACAGGGGGCCCCTACGAGCAGTACTTC. This codes for CSAVRTGGPYEQYF.

This clonotype was seen more than once but under ten times. V and J are TRBV4-3 and TRBJ1-6, with D tentatively TRBD1 (6 bases). The V and J ends lost 4 bases and 8 bases respectively, with 15 bases between them. Germline values: CDR1 LGHNA, CDR2 YSLEER. The CDR3 runs to 15 residues. The CDR3 region is CASSRAPGEDSPLHF. The CDR3 nucleotides are TGCGCCAGCAGCCGGGCGCCAGGGGAAGATTCACCCCTCCACTTT.

About this clonotype itself: This may come from a read error, since a much larger clone is one base off. This sequence joins TRBV18 and TRBJ2-1; 8 bases map to TRBD2. The J call may be in error: the DNA end matches TRBJ2-7 better. CDR3 length: 16 residues. Germline CDR1 KGHSH, CDR2 LQKENI. CDR3 loop: CASSRDGAGSGNEQYF. As DNA, the CDR3 is TGTGCCAGCTCACGCGACGGGGCTGGTAGCGGGAATGAGCAGTACTTC.

As regards this clonotype: A read error may account for a junction end that differs from germline. The V call is TRBV5-8, the J call TRBJ1-3; TRBD1 is a possible D gene (6 bases). Looked up from germline, CDR1 is SGHTS and CDR2 is YDEGEE. The CDR3 consists of 16 residues. CDR3 sequence: CASSILDSNSGSTIYF. CDR3 coding DNA: TGTGCCAGCAGCATACTGGACAGCAATTCTGGAAGCACCATATATTTT.

The sample holds many counts of this clonotype. This CDR3 is CASSQNRVDEQYF. CDR3 nucleotides: TGTGCCAGCAGTCAAAACAGGGTGGACGAGCAGTACTTC. This chain connects TRBV6-1 to TRBJ2-7, with D tentatively TRBD1 (6 bases). This CDR3 has 13 amino acids. CDR1 and CDR2 from the germline V gene are MNHNS and SASEGT. V gave up 5 bases and J gave up 5 bases, with 13 bases separating them.

This clonotype was detected only once. The chain couples TRBV29-1 to TRBJ1-3, with 9 bases identical to TRBD1. The CDR3 runs 16 residues. J was trimmed by 3 bases and V by 3 bases; bases with no gene match: 9. From germline, CDR1 is SQVTM and CDR2 ANQGSEA. CDR3 region: CSVDSGTGLGGNTIYF. CDR3 coding DNA: TGCAGCGTTGATTCTGGGACAGGGTTGGGTGGAAACACCATATATTTT. The full variable domain, completed using reference TRBV29-1 and TRBJ1-3, is SAVISQKPSRDICQRGTSLTIQCQVDSQVTMMFWYRQQPGQSLTLIATANQGSEATYESGFVIDKFPISRPNLTFSTLTVSNMSPEDSSIYLCSVDSGTGLGGNTIYFGEGSWLTVV.

This clonotype was seen at least ten times. This chain uses TRBV6-2 or TRBV6-3 with TRBJ2-3; perhaps TRBD2 as D (5 bases). This CDR3 region has 15 residues. Per germline, CDR1 MNHEY and CDR2 SVGEGT. This CDR3 is CASRNGGPSTDTQYF. As DNA, the CDR3 is TGTGCGAGCCGAAACGGAGGACCTAGCACAGATACGCAGTATTTT.

The genes are TRBV19 and TRBJ2-7; D perhaps matches TRBD1 (5 bases). Germline values: CDR1 LNHDA, CDR2 SQIVND (reference sequence). This CDR3 is 13 amino acids long. Trimming pared 3 bases from V and 5 bases from J, leaving 11 bases between. CDR3 loop: CASSMTVGHEQYF. The CDR3 region has the DNA TGTGCCAGTAGTATGACAGTTGGGCACGAGCAGTACTTC.

This clonotype occurred many times. The gene calls are TRBV3-1 and TRBJ2-7; 12 positions match TRBD2. The V gene's germline CDR1 is LGHDT and CDR2 YNNKEL (reference sequence). The CDR3 runs 14 residues. V was clipped by 4 bases and J by 3 bases; unmatched bases: 1. The CDR3: CASSRLAGDYEQYF. CDR3 nucleotides: TGTGCCAGCAGCCGACTAGCGGGAGACTACGAGCAGTACTTC.

The table lists this clonotype with a few counts. The chain combines TRBV25-1 with TRBJ2-7, with D possibly TRBD1 on 6 matching bases. The CDR3 is 15 amino acids. Germline CDR1 is MGHDK and CDR2 is SYGVNS. Trimming left V 1 base short and J 5 bases short, with 15 bases between. The CDR3: CASSESTGNLNEQYF. The CDR3 nucleotides read TGTGCCAGCAGTGAATCTACAGGGAATCTCAACGAGCAGTACTTC.